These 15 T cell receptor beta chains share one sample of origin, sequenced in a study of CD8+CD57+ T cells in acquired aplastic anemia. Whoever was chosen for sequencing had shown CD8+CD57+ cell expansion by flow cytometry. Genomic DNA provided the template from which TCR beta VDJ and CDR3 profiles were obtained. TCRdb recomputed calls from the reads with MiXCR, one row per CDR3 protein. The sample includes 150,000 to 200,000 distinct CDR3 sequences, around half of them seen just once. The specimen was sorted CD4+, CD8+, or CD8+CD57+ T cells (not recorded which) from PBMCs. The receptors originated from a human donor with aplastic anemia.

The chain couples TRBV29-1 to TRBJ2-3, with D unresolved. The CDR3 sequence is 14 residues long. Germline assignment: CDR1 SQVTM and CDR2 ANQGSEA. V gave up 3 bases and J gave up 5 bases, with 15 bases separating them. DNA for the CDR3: TGCAGCGTTGAGAGAAGTGGGTCCGGAGATACGCAGTATTTT. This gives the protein CSVERSGSGDTQYF.

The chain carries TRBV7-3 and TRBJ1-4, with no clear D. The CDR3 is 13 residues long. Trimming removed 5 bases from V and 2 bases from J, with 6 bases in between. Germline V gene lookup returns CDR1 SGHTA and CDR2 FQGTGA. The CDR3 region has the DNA TGTGCCAGCAGCCTAAGGACTAATGAAAAACTGTTTTTT. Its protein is CASSLRTNEKLFF.

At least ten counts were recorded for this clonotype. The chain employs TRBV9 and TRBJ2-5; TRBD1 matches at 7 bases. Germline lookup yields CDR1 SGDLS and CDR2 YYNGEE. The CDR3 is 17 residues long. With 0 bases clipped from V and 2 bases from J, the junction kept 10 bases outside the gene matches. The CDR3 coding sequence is TGTGCCAGCAGCGTAGACCCGCCAGGGGGAAGACAAGAGACCCAGTACTTC. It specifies CASSVDPPGGRQETQYF.

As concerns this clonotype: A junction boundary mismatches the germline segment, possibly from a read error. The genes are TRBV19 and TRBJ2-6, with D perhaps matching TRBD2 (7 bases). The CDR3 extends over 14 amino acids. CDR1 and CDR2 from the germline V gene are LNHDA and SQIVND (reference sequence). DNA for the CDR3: TGTGCCAGTAGTATTGGGGGCGGGGGCAACGTCCTGACTTTC. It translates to CASSIGGGGNVLTF. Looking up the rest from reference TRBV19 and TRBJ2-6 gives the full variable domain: DGGITQSPKYLFRKEGQNVTLSCEQNLNHDAMYWYRQDPGQGLRLIYYSQIVNDFQKGDIAEGYSVSREKKESFPLTVTSAQKNPTAFYLCASSIGGGGNVLTFGAGSRLTVL.

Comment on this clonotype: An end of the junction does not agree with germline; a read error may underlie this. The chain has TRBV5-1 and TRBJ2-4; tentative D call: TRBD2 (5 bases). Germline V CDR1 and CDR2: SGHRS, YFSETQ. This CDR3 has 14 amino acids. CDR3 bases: TGCGCCAGCACCGCACCGGGATCCAAAAACATTCAGCACTTC. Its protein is CASTAPGSKNIQHF. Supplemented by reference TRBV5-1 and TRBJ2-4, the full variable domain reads KAGVTQTPRYLIKTRGQQVTLSCSPISGHRSVSWYQQTPGQGLQFLFEYFSETQRNKGNFPGRFSGRQFSNSRSEMNVSTLELGDSALYLCASTAPGSKNIQHFGAGTRLSVL.

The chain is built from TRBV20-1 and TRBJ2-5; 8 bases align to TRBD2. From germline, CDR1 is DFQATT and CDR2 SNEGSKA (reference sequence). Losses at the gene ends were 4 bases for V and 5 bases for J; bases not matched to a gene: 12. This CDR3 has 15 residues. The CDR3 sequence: CSATRGSGIVETQYF. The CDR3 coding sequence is TGCAGTGCTACCCGGGGTAGCGGGATTGTGGAGACCCAGTACTTC.

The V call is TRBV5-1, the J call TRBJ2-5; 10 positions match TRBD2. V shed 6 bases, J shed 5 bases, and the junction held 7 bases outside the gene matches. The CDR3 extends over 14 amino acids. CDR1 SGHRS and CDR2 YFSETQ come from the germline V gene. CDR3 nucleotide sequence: TGCGCCAGCACCAGAGCGGGAGGGGACGAGACCCAGTACTTC. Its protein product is CASTRAGGDETQYF.

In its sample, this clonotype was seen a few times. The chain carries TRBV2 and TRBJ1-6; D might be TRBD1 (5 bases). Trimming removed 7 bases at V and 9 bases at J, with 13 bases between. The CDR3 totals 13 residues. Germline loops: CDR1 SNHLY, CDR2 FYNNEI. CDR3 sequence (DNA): TGTGCCAGCATGGCGGGGGTGGCTTCACCCCTCCACTTT. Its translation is CASMAGVASPLHF.

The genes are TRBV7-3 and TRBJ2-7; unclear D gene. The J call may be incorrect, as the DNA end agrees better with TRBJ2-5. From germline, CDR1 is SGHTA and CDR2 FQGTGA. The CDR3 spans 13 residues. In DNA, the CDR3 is TGTGCCAGCAGCCCTAACCGGTTGGAGACCCAGTACTTC. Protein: CASSPNRLETQYF.

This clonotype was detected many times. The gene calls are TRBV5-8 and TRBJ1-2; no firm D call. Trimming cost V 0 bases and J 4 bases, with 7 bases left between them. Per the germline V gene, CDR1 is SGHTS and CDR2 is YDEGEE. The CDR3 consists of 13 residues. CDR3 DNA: TGTGCCAGCAGCTTGGATCAAGTCTATGGCTACACCTTC. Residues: CASSLDQVYGYTF.

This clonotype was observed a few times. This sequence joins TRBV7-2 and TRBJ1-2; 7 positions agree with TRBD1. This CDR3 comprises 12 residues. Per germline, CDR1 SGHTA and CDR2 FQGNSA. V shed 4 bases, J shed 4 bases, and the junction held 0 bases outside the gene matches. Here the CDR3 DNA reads TGTGCCAGCAGCTGGGACAGCTATGGCTACACCTTC. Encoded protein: CASSWDSYGYTF.

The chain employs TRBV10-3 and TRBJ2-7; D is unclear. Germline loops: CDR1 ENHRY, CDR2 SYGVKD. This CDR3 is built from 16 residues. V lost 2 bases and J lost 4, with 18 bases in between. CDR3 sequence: CAISEASPVRKYEQYF. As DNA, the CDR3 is TGTGCCATCAGTGAGGCCTCCCCAGTAAGAAAATACGAGCAGTACTTC.

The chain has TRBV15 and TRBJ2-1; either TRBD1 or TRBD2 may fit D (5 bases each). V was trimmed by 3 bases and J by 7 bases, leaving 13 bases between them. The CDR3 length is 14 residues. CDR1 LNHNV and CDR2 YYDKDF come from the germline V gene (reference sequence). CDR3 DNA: TGTGCCACCAGCAGGAGTTGGGGGATGAATGAGCAGTTCTTC. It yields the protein CATSRSWGMNEQFF. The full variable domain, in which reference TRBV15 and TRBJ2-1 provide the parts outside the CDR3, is DAMVIQNPRYQVTQFGKPVTLSCSQTLNHNVMYWYQQKSSQAPKLLFHYYDKDFNNEADTPDNFQSRRPNTSFCFLDIRSPGLGDTAMYLCATSRSWGMNEQFFGPGTRLTVL.

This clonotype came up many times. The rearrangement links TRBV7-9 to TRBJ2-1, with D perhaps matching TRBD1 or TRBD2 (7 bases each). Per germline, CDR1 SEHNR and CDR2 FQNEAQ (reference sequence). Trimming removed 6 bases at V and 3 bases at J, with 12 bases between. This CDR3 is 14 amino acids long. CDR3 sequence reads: CASSTGEGYNEQFF. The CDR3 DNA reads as TGTGCCAGCAGTACAGGGGAGGGCTACAATGAGCAGTTCTTC.

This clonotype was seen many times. CDR3 region: CATATANTGELFF. The CDR3 bases are TGTGCCACCGCGACTGCGAACACCGGGGAGCTGTTTTTT. The V gene is TRBV24-1, the J gene TRBJ2-2, with unresolved D. The V end was cut by 9 bases, the J end by 0 bases, with 7 bases between. Germline V lookup: CDR1 KGHDR, CDR2 SFDVKD. The CDR3 extends over 13 amino acids.